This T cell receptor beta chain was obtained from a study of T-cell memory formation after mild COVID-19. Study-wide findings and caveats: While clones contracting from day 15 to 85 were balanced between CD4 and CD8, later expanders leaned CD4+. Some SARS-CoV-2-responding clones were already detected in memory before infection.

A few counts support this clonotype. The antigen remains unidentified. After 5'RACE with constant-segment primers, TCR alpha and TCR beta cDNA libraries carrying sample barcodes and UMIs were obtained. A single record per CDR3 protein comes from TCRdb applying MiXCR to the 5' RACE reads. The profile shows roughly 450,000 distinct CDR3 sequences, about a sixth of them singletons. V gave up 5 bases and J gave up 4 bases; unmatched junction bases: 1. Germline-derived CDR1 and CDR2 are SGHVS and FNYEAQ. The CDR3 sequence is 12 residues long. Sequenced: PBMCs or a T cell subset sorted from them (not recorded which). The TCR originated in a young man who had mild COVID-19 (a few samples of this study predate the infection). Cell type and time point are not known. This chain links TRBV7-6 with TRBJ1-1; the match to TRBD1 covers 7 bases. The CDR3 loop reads CASSRTGTEAFF. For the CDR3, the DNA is TGTGCCAGCAGCCGGACAGGCACTGAAGCTTTCTTT.